The 18 T cell receptor beta chains presented below share a single source sample, sequenced in a study of T cell changes during pregnancy in multiple sclerosis. TCRdb's copy holds only in-frame clones and misses some; the assay was immunoSEQ multiplex PCR. This repertoire shows about 87,000 clones, roughly 93% found once; its top ten account for around 1.4%. Specimen: peripheral blood, collected in the third trimester of pregnancy. Source of these receptors: a female donor in good health, enrolled as a control in a pregnancy study.

The rearrangement links TRBV28 to TRBJ1-5; 7 bases agree with TRBD1. The trim removed 7 bases at V and 3 bases at J, leaving 15 bases unmatched. The CDR3 has 17 amino acids. The germline CDR1 and CDR2 sequences are MDHEN and SYDVKM. The CDR3 here is CASKKRPQDRPNQPQHF. The DNA for the CDR3 is TGTGCCAGCAAAAAGAGGCCACAGGACAGGCCCAATCAGCCCCAGCATTTT.

This chain links TRBV6-4 with TRBJ2-3; TRBD2 aligns across 8 bases. V lost 2 bases to trimming and J lost 2 bases; unmatched junction nucleotides: 3. The CDR3 is 15 amino acids. From germline, CDR1 is MRHNA and CDR2 SNTAGT. The CDR3 nucleotides are TGTGCCAGCAGTGACGGCGGGAGGCCCACAGATACGCAGTATTTT. This encodes CASSDGGRPTDTQYF.

The gene calls are TRBV19 and TRBJ1-2; no reliable D call. With 9 bases removed from V and 4 bases from J, the gap between germline ends came to 15 bases. There are 13 residues in the CDR3. The germline CDR1 and CDR2 sequences are LNHDA and SQIVND (reference sequence). The CDR3 DNA is TGTGCCAGCCGGAGGGCCCGGGGCTATGGCTACACCTTC. The encoded protein is CASRRARGYGYTF.

The chain carries TRBV19 and TRBJ2-7; 10 bases are shared with TRBD1. Losses at the gene ends were 5 bases for V and 3 bases for J; bases not matched to a gene: 7. The CDR3 consists of 15 residues. Germline V gene sequence: CDR1 LNHDA, CDR2 SQIVND (reference sequence). CDR3 sequence: CASSVGTGVNYEQYF. In DNA, the CDR3 is TGTGCCAGTAGTGTCGGGACAGGGGTCAACTACGAGCAGTACTTC.

V is TRBV6-6 and J is TRBJ1-5; 7 bases match TRBD1. The V gene end was trimmed by 2 bases and the J gene end by 0 bases; junction bases not matched to a gene: 4. This CDR3 has 16 residues. CDR1 and CDR2 (germline): MNHNY, SVGAGI (reference sequence). The CDR3 region is CASSYQGVYSNQPQHF. In DNA form, the CDR3 reads TGTGCCAGCAGTTACCAGGGGGTGTATAGCAATCAGCCCCAGCATTTT.

DNA for the CDR3: TGCGCCAGCAGCCCCAGCGGGACCAGCTACAATGAGCAGTTCTTC. This sequence encodes CASSPSGTSYNEQFF. The rearrangement uses TRBV4-1 and TRBJ2-1, with 7 positions matching TRBD2. V shed 4 bases, J shed 3 bases, and the junction held 6 bases outside the gene matches. The CDR3 contains 15 residues. CDR1 is MGHRA, CDR2 YSYEKL, per germline.

The rearrangement joins TRBV6-5 to TRBJ2-2; possibly TRBD1 for D (6 bases). With 0 bases removed from V and 5 bases from J, the gap between germline ends came to 7 bases. The CDR3 length is 14 residues. Germline CDR1 is MNHEY and CDR2 is SVGAGI. The CDR3 nucleotides read TGTGCCAGCAGTTACTCGAGGGGGACCGGGGAGCTGTTTTTT. It codes for CASSYSRGTGELFF.

The chain couples TRBV15 to TRBJ2-3, with 8 bases aligning to TRBD1. The germline gives CDR1 LNHNV, CDR2 YYDKDF (reference sequence). With V trimmed by 3 bases and J by 2 bases, 10 bases remained unmatched. The length of the CDR3 is 17 residues. The CDR3 region is CATSSPHQGAITDTQYF. The CDR3 region has the DNA TGTGCCACCAGCAGTCCACATCAGGGGGCGATCACAGATACGCAGTATTTT.

This clone appeared a single time. The chain carries TRBV5-3 and TRBJ1-5, with 8 bases matching TRBD1. TRBV5-3 is classed as an ORF, of uncertain function. The CDR3 is 18 amino acids. J gave up 0 bases and V 2 bases, and 10 bases lay outside the gene matches. Written as DNA, the CDR3 is TGTGCCAGAAGCTTCTACCAGGGGGCGGGGGATAGCAATCAGCCCCAGCATTTT. This encodes CARSFYQGAGDSNQPQHF.

The chain carries TRBV27 and TRBJ2-2; weak D call: TRBD2 (5 bases). This CDR3 spans 18 amino acids. V lost 6 bases and J lost 1, with 21 bases in between. Germline CDR1 MNHEY, CDR2 SMNVEV (reference sequence). The CDR3 region has the DNA TGTGCCAGCAGCTACGACGGCTTACAGCGGATGAACACCGGGGAGCTGTTTTTT. Encoded protein: CASSYDGLQRMNTGELFF.

The CDR3 DNA reads TGTGCCAGCAGTGAGCAGGGGTCCTCCTACGAGCAGTACTTC. It translates to CASSEQGSSYEQYF. The chain is built from TRBV2 and TRBJ2-7, with D tentatively TRBD1 (6 bases). This CDR3 region has 14 residues. Germline V gene sequence: CDR1 SNHLY, CDR2 FYNNEI. The germline V and J ends were trimmed by 3 bases and 0 bases, with 9 bases remaining between them.

The chain combines TRBV6-5 with TRBJ1-3; 7 nucleotides match TRBD1. The V gene's germline CDR1 is MNHEY and CDR2 SVGAGI. Trimming took 4 bases from V and 7 from J; bases not matched to a gene: 10. The CDR3 totals 15 residues. The CDR3 is CASSFPGTGQNTIYF. CDR3 bases: TGTGCCAGCAGTTTCCCCGGGACGGGACAGAACACCATATATTTT.

This chain links TRBV5-5 with TRBJ1-3; unclear D gene. The V and J ends lost 0 bases and 0 bases respectively, with 13 bases between them. The length of the CDR3 is 17 residues. CDR1 and CDR2 (germline): SGHKS, YYEKEE (reference sequence). CDR3 protein: CASSLVAGEFSGNTIYF. The CDR3 nucleotides are TGTGCCAGCAGCTTGGTTGCTGGGGAGTTCTCTGGAAACACCATATATTTT.

The chain employs TRBV29-1 and TRBJ2-3, with D possibly matching TRBD2 (5 bases). Germline CDR1 is SQVTM and CDR2 is ANQGSEA. V was trimmed by 1 base and J by 0 bases, leaving 11 bases between them. The CDR3 spans 15 residues. In DNA, the CDR3 is TGCAGCGTTGAAGGCCTAGCAGTAAGCACAGATACGCAGTATTTT. Translating gives CSVEGLAVSTDTQYF.

This chain joins TRBV14 and TRBJ2-3; TRBD2 matches at 10 bases. The ends lost 4 bases at V and 2 bases at J; junction bases unmatched: 6. The germline V gene has CDR1 SGHDN and CDR2 FVKESK. This CDR3 comprises 16 residues. This CDR3 reads CASSPRTSGYTDTQYF. Written as DNA, the CDR3 is TGTGCCAGCAGCCCCAGGACTAGCGGATACACAGATACGCAGTATTTT.

The chain is built from TRBV2 and TRBJ1-1; 7 bases align to TRBD1. CDR1 is SNHLY, CDR2 FYNNEI, per germline. This CDR3 has 13 residues. V was pared by 8 bases and J by 10 bases, with 13 bases of the junction left unmatched. The CDR3 nucleotides read TGTGCCAGCGGGCGACAGGGAAATTTGTTAGCTTTCTTT. Its translation: CASGRQGNLLAFF.

The J gene is TRBJ2-6, the V gene TRBV11-1, with D unclear. CDR3 size: 16 residues. The ends were cut back, 4 bases at V and 1 base at J, with 11 bases in the middle. Germline V gene lookup returns CDR1 SGHAT and CDR2 FQDESV (reference sequence). The CDR3 bases are TGTGCCAGCAGCTCCGGGTGGTTTTCTGGGGCCAACGTCCTGACTTTC. Amino acids: CASSSGWFSGANVLTF.

The gene calls are TRBV29-1 and TRBJ2-3, with D perhaps TRBD2 (6 bases). CDR3 length: 15 residues. V lost 3 bases and J lost 2, with 15 bases in between. Germline loops: CDR1 SQVTM, CDR2 ANQGSEA. Written as DNA, the CDR3 is TGCAGCGTTGACGACCGGGAGAGGTCCACAGATACGCAGTATTTT. Translated, it gives CSVDDRERSTDTQYF.